Detailed here is one T cell receptor (beta chain). Assay: immunoSEQ multiplex PCR; the TCRdb copy retains only in-frame clones and omits some. The table shows approximately 52,000 clones, with 85% occurring only once. These data originate in a study of OX40 agonist ivuxolimab in advanced cancers. Study in general: Three patients had partial responses: one hepatocellular carcinoma, two cutaneous melanoma.

The germline gives CDR1 ENHRY, CDR2 SYGVKD. With 5 bases removed from V and 1 base from J, the gap between germline ends came to 11 bases. The CDR3 totals 14 residues. The chain joins TRBV10-3 to TRBJ1-1, with a possible D match to TRBD1 (6 bases). The sequencing used CD4+ or CD8+ T cells sorted from blood, collected in a trial of the OX40 agonist ivuxolimab. This receptor was taken from an adult with an advanced solid tumor such as melanoma, head and neck, liver or kidney cancer. In DNA, the CDR3 is TGTGCCATCAGTCCCGGGGGGCCGAACACTGAAGCTTTCTTT. This sequence encodes CAISPGGPNTEAFF.